What follows is one T cell receptor beta chain and its context. Antigen unknown. Template for every sorted-subset replicate PCR totaled about 0.2 ug DNA, 25,000 to 35,000 T cell genomes. Assay used: immunoSEQ multiplex PCR; TCRdb lists only in-frame clones, some missing. The sample has approximately 1,500,000 clones, 95% to 97% seen once. This specimen comes from a study of shared clonotypes between healthy human individuals. Notes on the study in general: Investigators collected only blood, and repertoires in tissues likely differ.

Germline V CDR1 and CDR2: MDHEN, SYDVKM. V shed 8 bases and J 4 bases; nucleotides not matched to a gene: 4. The CDR3 extends over 12 amino acids. Sequencing input: naive CD4+ T cells sorted from blood. Subset defined: CD45RA+ positively selected. The V call is TRBV28, the J call TRBJ1-2; TRBD1 agrees at 7 bases. This TCR derives from a young man in good health. This chain's CDR3 is CASHRGSYGYTF. The CDR3 nucleotides read TGTGCCAGCCACAGGGGCTCCTATGGCTACACCTTC.